A single sample gave rise to the 11 T cell receptor beta chains below, sequenced in a study of T cell changes during pregnancy in multiple sclerosis (dated by TCRdb to the late 2010s). Library preparation used the immunoSEQ multiplex PCR assay. The clones in this table, taken by TCRdb from immuneACCESS, are in-frame only. Not every clone is retained; where verified, under half of the shortfall comes from an unresolved V gene, and the cause of the rest is unknown. The table for this sample lists approximately 51,000 clones; 93% of them were counted only once. The biggest ten clones account for around 2% of the sample. The material was peripheral blood, obtained in the second trimester of pregnancy. The source is a female donor with multiple sclerosis, enrolled in a pregnancy study.

The chain employs TRBV7-6 and TRBJ2-3; TRBD2 matches 9 bases. The CDR3 sequence is 15 residues long. Germline V lookup: CDR1 SGHVS, CDR2 FNYEAQ. V was clipped by 4 bases and J by 6 bases; unmatched bases: 8. The CDR3 DNA reads as TGTGCCAGCAGCTGGGCGCGGGAGGGCCTCGATACGCAGTATTTT. It yields the protein CASSWAREGLDTQYF. The full variable domain, with the rest looked up from reference TRBV7-6 and TRBJ2-3, is GAGVSQSPRYKVTKRGQDVALRCDPISGHVSLYWYRQALGQGPEFLTYFNYEAQQDKSGLPNDRFSAERPEGSISTLTIQRTEQRDSAMYRCASSWAREGLDTQYFGPGTRLTVL.

The V call is TRBV19, the J call TRBJ2-5; tentative D call: TRBD2 (6 bases). Between the trimmed V and J ends, which lost 11 bases and 5 bases, there was a span of 18 bases. Germline V gene data show CDR1 as LNHDA and CDR2 as SQIVND (reference sequence). The CDR3 contains 13 residues. CDR3 protein: CAVSPRGGETQYF. In DNA, the CDR3 is TGTGCCGTCTCCCCGCGGGGTGGGGAGACCCAGTACTTC. Combining the CDR3 with reference TRBV19 and TRBJ2-5 gives the whole variable domain DGGITQSPKYLFRKEGQNVTLSCEQNLNHDAMYWYRQDPGQGLRLIYYSQIVNDFQKGDIAEGYSVSREKKESFPLTVTSAQKNPTAFYLCAVSPRGGETQYFGPGTRLLVL.

This chain links TRBV11-2 with TRBJ2-7, with 11 nucleotides matching TRBD2. Germline V gene lookup returns CDR1 SGHAT and CDR2 FQNNGV. The length of the CDR3 is 17 residues. Trimming removed 7 bases from V and 2 bases from J; junction bases left unmatched: 13. The CDR3 nucleotides are TGTGCCAGCAACGCCGGGCTTAGCGGGAGGGCACCCTACGAGCAGTACTTC. Translated: CASNAGLSGRAPYEQYF.

The chain is built from TRBV11-3 and TRBJ1-3, with D perhaps matching TRBD1 (6 bases). With 5 bases removed from V and 5 bases from J, the gap between germline ends came to 13 bases. This CDR3 is built from 14 residues. In germline, CDR1 is SGHNT, CDR2 YENEEA. CDR3 nucleotides: TGTGCCAGCAGCCCCCGTACAGGGCGAAACACCATATATTTT. Amino acids: CASSPRTGRNTIYF. The variable domain in full, with the rest retrieved from reference TRBV11-3 and TRBJ1-3, is EAGVVQSPRYKIIEKKQPVAFWCNPISGHNTLYWYLQNLGQGPELLIRYENEEAVDDSQLPKDRFSAERLKGVDSTLKIQPAELGDSAVYLCASSPRTGRNTIYFGEGSWLTVV.

The chain combines TRBV19 with TRBJ1-2; 7 bases fit TRBD1. The CDR3 runs to 16 residues. Germline assignment: CDR1 LNHDA and CDR2 SQIVND (reference sequence). Trimming cost V 5 bases and J 3 bases; bases outside gene matches: 12. The DNA of the CDR3 is TGTGCCAGTAGTCCAAAGGACAGGCGCCGTGACTATGGCTACACCTTC. Its protein is CASSPKDRRRDYGYTF. The complete variable domain, with remaining parts taken from reference TRBV19 and TRBJ1-2, reads DGGITQSPKYLFRKEGQNVTLSCEQNLNHDAMYWYRQDPGQGLRLIYYSQIVNDFQKGDIAEGYSVSREKKESFPLTVTSAQKNPTAFYLCASSPKDRRRDYGYTFGSGTRLTVV.

The chain has TRBV20-1 and TRBJ1-2; no firm D call. The CDR3 runs 11 residues. Germline V lookup: CDR1 DFQATT, CDR2 SNEGSKA (reference sequence). V lost 6 bases and J lost 3, with 8 bases in between. The CDR3 sequence: CSARTDYGYTF. The CDR3, as DNA: TGCAGTGCCCGTACGGACTATGGCTACACCTTC.

The V call is TRBV9, the J call TRBJ2-7; D possibly corresponds to TRBD2 (6 bases). Germline loops: CDR1 SGDLS, CDR2 YYNGEE. Trimming pared 1 base from V and 2 bases from J, leaving 10 bases between. This CDR3 spans 14 amino acids. CDR3 sequence: CASSVQEGAYEQYF. In DNA form, the CDR3 reads TGTGCCAGCAGCGTACAGGAGGGAGCCTACGAGCAGTACTTC. The whole variable domain, remainder taken from reference TRBV9 and TRBJ2-7, is DSGVTQTPKHLITATGQRVTLRCSPRSGDLSVYWYQQSLDQGLQFLIQYYNGEERAKGNILERFSAQQFPDLHSELNLSSLELGDSALYFCASSVQEGAYEQYFGPGTRLTVT.

The V gene is TRBV7-3, the J gene TRBJ2-2, with unresolved D. This CDR3 is 13 amino acids long. Germline V gives CDR1 SGHTA, CDR2 FQGTGA. V lost 5 bases, J lost 7 bases, and 11 bases lay in between. This chain's CDR3 is CASSPNAVGELFF. CDR3 bases: TGTGCCAGCAGCCCCAATGCGGTCGGGGAGCTGTTTTTT.

The rearrangement joins TRBV11-3 to TRBJ2-3; possible D gene TRBD1, 6 bases. Per germline, CDR1 SGHNT and CDR2 YENEEA. The CDR3 consists of 15 residues. With 5 bases removed from V and 3 bases from J, the gap between germline ends came to 15 bases. The CDR3, as DNA: TGTGCCAGCAGCCTCCATGGACAGAGTACAGATACGCAGTATTTT. Its translation: CASSLHGQSTDTQYF.

The chain uses TRBV25-1 and TRBJ2-7; 14 bases align to TRBD2. The CDR3 covers 18 residues. Germline-derived CDR1 and CDR2 are MGHDK and SYGVNS. V shed 4 bases, J shed 7 bases, and the junction held 15 bases outside the gene matches. Here the CDR3 DNA reads TGTGCCAGCAGTGGAAAGGGGACTAGCGGGAGAATTGGGTGGGAGCAGTACTTC. It encodes CASSGKGTSGRIGWEQYF.

The chain is built from TRBV11-2 and TRBJ1-5; D ambiguous. Germline-derived CDR1 and CDR2 are SGHAT and FQNNGV. The CDR3 consists of 13 residues. V was trimmed by 0 bases and J by 4 bases, leaving 4 bases between them. This CDR3 reads CASSLEANQPQHF. In DNA form, the CDR3 reads TGTGCCAGCAGCTTAGAAGCGAATCAGCCCCAGCATTTT.